This TCR beta chain was sequenced in a study of human T cells and chemical hapten exposure. Ten or more counts support this clonotype. Time point in this sample: pre-sensitization, week 0. The treatment: therapeutic diphenylcyclopropenone sensitization with weekly scalp DPC. Samples of blood were obtained prior to the application of each patch test. Per the original data handling: Sequenced samples showed a median of around 91,000 TCRs each, with counts running from roughly 23,000 to 700,000. TCRdb re-called the RACE reads with MiXCR, one entry per CDR3 protein. TCRdb, not the original authors, processed these V and J calls. Of 380,000 or so distinct CDR3 sequences listed, around 5.5% are singletons. This receptor was taken from a woman between 18 and 30 years old with alopecia areata. Some clones in this sample may be carry-over from other donors' samples. Sample: whole blood, taken in connection with sensitization to the hapten diphenylcyclopropenone (DPC).

The CDR3 region is CASSPTSSTDTQYF. CDR3 DNA: TGTGCCAGCAGCCCGACAAGCTCCACAGATACGCAGTATTTT. This sequence joins TRBV5-5 and TRBJ2-3, with D uncertain. Germline loops: CDR1 SGHKS, CDR2 YYEKEE (reference sequence). The V end lost 4 bases, the J end lost 2 bases, and 11 bases lay between the germline ends. The CDR3 loop spans 14 amino acids.